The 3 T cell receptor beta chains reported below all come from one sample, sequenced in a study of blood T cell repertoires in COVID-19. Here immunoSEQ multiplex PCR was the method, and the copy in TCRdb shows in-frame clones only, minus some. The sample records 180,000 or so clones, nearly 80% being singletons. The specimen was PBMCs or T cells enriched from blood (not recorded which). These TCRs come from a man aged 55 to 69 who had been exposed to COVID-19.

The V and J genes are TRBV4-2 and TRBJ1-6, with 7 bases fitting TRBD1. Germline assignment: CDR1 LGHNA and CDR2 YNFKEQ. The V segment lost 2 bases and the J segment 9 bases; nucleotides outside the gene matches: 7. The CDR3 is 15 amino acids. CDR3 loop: CASSQTGTEGSPLHF. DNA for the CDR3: TGTGCCAGCAGCCAAACCGGGACAGAGGGTTCACCCCTCCACTTT.

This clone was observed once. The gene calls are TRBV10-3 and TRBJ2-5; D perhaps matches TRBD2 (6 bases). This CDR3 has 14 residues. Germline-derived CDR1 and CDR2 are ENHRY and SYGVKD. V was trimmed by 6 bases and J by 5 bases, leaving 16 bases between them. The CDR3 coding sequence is TGTGCCATCAGGTCGGACGGGGCGGGGGAGACCCAGTACTTC. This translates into CAIRSDGAGETQYF.

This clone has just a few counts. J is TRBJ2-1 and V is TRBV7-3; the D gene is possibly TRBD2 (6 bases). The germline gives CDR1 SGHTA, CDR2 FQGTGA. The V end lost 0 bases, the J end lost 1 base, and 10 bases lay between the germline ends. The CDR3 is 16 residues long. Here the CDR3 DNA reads TGTGCCAGCAGCTTAACGGGGCGGGATTCCTACAATGAGCAGTTCTTC. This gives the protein CASSLTGRDSYNEQFF.